This T cell receptor beta chain was documented in a study of blood T cells in healthy people across ages. Germline assignment: CDR1 MGHRA and CDR2 YSYEKL. The CDR3 totals 17 residues. The V gene lost 2 bases and the J gene lost 0 bases, with 16 bases spanning the gap. This clonotype appeared many times. The use of a sample-barcoded 5' primer and a J-beta primer mix characterized a second PCR of roughly 6 to 11 cycles. Per-sample output comprised a minimum of 2.5 million paired-end reads containing CDR3. TCRdb re-called the 5' RACE reads with MiXCR, one entry per CDR3 protein. The top ten clones hold roughly 12% of a sample with over 500,000 distinct CDR3 sequences, more than 45% of them seen once.

Material: blood. The TCR sequence derives from a woman aged 80 or over in good health. The V call is TRBV4-1, the J call TRBJ1-2, with unresolved D. The CDR3: CASSQTWTGTTNYGYTF. CDR3 DNA: TGCGCCAGCAGCCAAACCTGGACGGGAACCACTAACTATGGCTACACCTTC.